This entry lists 9 T cell receptor beta chains sequenced from one sample in a study of blood T cells in healthy people across ages. Using a J-beta primer mix together with a sample-barcoded 5' primer, a second PCR was run for about 7 to 12 cycles. TCRdb ran MiXCR on the 5' RACE reads and lists one entry per CDR3 protein. The table has about 1.5 million distinct CDR3 sequences, less than 45% seen once. The source material was blood. The receptor set was obtained from a woman between 18 and 29 years old in good health.

The CDR3 DNA follows: TGTGCCAGCAGACCTCTAGCAGATACGCAGTATTTT. Residues: CASRPLADTQYF. V gene TRBV12-3 or TRBV12-4 combines with J gene TRBJ2-3; D is unresolved. V shed 6 bases and J shed 4 bases, with 8 bases lying between them. The CDR3 is made up of 12 amino acids.

This chain joins TRBV7-2 and TRBJ1-3, with D uncertain. Trimming took 0 bases from V and 4 from J, leaving 13 bases between them. This CDR3 is built from 16 residues. The V gene's germline CDR1 is SGHTA and CDR2 FQGNSA. CDR3 sequence: CASSLAVSGSGNTIYF. CDR3 DNA sequence: TGTGCCAGCAGCTTAGCGGTGTCGGGTTCAGGAAACACCATATATTTT.

This clonotype has only one observation. CDR3: CASSRNPAEQETQYF. The CDR3 DNA sequence: TGTGCCAGCAGCCGAAACCCCGCGGAACAAGAGACCCAGTACTTC. V is TRBV11-2 and J is TRBJ2-4; D is unclear. The J call may be in error: the DNA end matches TRBJ2-5 better. Germline CDR1 and CDR2: SGHAT and FQNNGV. CDR3 size: 15 residues.

In its sample, this clonotype was seen once. V is TRBV25-1 and J is TRBJ1-5; the D is unclear. V was trimmed by 1 base and J by 4 bases, leaving 8 bases between them. The germline V gene has CDR1 MGHDK and CDR2 SYGVNS. The CDR3 runs 14 residues. The CDR3 sequence: CASSESHFNQPQHF. CDR3 coding DNA: TGTGCCAGCAGTGAATCTCACTTTAATCAGCCCCAGCATTTT.

This sequence joins TRBV10-3 and TRBJ2-3, with D tentatively TRBD1 (6 bases). CDR1 and CDR2 from the germline V gene are ENHRY and SYGVKD. The CDR3 spans 14 residues. V lost 6 bases and J lost 2, with 12 bases in between. This CDR3 reads CAISSTGPTDTQYF. The CDR3, as DNA: TGTGCCATCAGCTCTACAGGGCCCACAGATACGCAGTATTTT.

This clonotype was counted only a few times. The V and J genes are TRBV21-1 and TRBJ2-7; the table's D call TRBD1 went unverified against the DNA. TRBV21-1 is shown as a pseudogene. The CDR3 length is 15 residues. The CDR3 here is CASSKGWDSEYEQYF. The DNA of the CDR3 is TGTGCCAGCAGCAAAGGCTGGGACAGCGAATACGAGCAGTACTTC.

This clonotype was seen only a few times. The chain is built from TRBV5-1 and TRBJ1-1; tentatively, D is TRBD1 (5 bases). Germline V CDR1 and CDR2: SGHRS, YFSETQ. The CDR3 is 16 amino acids. Trimming removed 0 bases from V and 2 bases from J, with 14 bases in between. CDR3 bases: TGCGCCAGCAGCTTGGCCAGACAGCCGGGAAACACTGAAGCTTTCTTT. Translating it yields CASSLARQPGNTEAFF.

This chain uses TRBV20-1 with TRBJ2-5; D is ambiguous. V was clipped by 4 bases and J by 11 bases, with 23 bases between them. This CDR3 comprises 14 residues. Germline V gene data show CDR1 as DFQATT and CDR2 as SNEGSKA (reference sequence). CDR3 protein: CSAIDRRNYNEQYF. CDR3 DNA: TGCAGTGCTATAGATCGGAGAAACTACAATGAGCAGTACTTC.

The sample holds many counts of this clonotype. J is TRBJ2-3 and V is TRBV20-1, with D perhaps given as TRBD1 or TRBD2 (5 bases each). CDR1 and CDR2 (germline): DFQATT, SNEGSKA (reference sequence). Trimming removed 3 bases at V and 5 bases at J, with 6 bases between. The CDR3 has 11 amino acids. The CDR3 bases are TGCAGTGCTAGGGGGGTAGATACGCAGTATTTT. Translating gives CSARGVDTQYF.